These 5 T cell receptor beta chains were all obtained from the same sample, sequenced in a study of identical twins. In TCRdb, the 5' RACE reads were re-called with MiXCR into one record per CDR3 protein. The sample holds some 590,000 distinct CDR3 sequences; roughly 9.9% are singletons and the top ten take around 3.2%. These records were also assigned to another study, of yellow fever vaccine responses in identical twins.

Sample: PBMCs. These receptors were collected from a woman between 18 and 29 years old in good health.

The CDR3 region is CASSQAVRASGANVLTF. The CDR3 DNA is TGTGCCAGCAGCCAAGCCGTCAGGGCATCTGGGGCCAACGTCCTGACTTTC. J is TRBJ2-6 and V is TRBV14, with D possibly being TRBD1 (5 bases). The V end lost 1 base, the J end lost 1 base, and 11 bases lay between the germline ends. The CDR3 is 17 amino acids. Germline values: CDR1 SGHDN, CDR2 FVKESK.

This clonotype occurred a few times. CDR3 sequence reads: CASSTYWDTQYF. In nucleotides, the CDR3 is TGTGCCAGCAGCACCTACTGGGATACGCAGTATTTT. The rearrangement uses TRBV7-9 and TRBJ2-3; no reliable D call. The V end lost 5 bases, the J end lost 6 bases, and 9 bases lay between the germline ends. CDR3 length equals 12 residues. Germline lookup yields CDR1 SEHNR and CDR2 FQNEAQ (reference sequence).

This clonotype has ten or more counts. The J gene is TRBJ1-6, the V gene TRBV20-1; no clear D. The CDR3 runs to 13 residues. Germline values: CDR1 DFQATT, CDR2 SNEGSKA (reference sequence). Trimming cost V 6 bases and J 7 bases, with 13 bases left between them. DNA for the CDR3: TGCAGTGCCCCGGATAGGCCAAATTCACCCCTCCACTTT. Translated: CSAPDRPNSPLHF.

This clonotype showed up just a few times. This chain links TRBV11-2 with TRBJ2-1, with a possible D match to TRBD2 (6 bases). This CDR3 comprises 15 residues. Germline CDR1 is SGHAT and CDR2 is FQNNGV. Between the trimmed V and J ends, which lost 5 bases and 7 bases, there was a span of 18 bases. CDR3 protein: CASSQGWGEVNEQFF. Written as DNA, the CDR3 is TGTGCCAGCAGCCAAGGTTGGGGGGAGGTGAATGAGCAGTTCTTC.

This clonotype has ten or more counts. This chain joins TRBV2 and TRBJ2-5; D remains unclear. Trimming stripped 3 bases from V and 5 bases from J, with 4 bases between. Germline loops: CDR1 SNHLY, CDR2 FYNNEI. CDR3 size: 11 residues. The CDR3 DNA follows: TGTGCCAGCAGTGACAGGGAGACCCAGTACTTC. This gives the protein CASSDRETQYF.